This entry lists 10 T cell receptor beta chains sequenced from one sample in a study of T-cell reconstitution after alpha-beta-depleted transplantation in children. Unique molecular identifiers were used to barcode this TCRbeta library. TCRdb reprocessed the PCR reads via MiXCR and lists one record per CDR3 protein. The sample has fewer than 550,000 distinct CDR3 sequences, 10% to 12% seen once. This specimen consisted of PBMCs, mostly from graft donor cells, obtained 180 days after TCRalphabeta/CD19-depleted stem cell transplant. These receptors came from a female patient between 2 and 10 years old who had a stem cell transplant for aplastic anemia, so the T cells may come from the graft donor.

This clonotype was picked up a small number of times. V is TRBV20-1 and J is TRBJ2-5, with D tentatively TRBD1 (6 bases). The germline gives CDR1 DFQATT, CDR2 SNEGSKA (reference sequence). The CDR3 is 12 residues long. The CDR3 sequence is CSQTGRGETQYF. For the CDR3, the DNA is TGCAGCCAAACGGGCAGGGGAGAGACCCAGTACTTC.

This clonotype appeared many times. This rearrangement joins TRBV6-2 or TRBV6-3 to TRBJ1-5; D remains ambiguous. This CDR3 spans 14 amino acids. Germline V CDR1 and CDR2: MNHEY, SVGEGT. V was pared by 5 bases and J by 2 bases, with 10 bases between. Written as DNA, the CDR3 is TGTGCCAGCAGTACTCAAGGCGGCAATCAGCCCCAGCATTTT. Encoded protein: CASSTQGGNQPQHF.

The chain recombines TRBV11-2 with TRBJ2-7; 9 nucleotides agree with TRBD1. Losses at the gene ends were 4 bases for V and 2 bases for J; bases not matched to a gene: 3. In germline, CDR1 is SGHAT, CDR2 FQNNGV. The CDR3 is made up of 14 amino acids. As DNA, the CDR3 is TGTGCCAGCAGCTACCGGGACAGGGCCTACGAGCAGTACGTC. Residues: CASSYRDRAYEQYV.

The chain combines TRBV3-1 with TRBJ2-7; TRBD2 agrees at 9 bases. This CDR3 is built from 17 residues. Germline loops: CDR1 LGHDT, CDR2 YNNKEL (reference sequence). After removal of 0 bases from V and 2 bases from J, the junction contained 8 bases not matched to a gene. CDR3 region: CASSQDPLTSGPYEQYF. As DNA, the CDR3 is TGTGCCAGCAGCCAAGACCCGTTGACTAGCGGCCCCTACGAGCAGTACTTC.

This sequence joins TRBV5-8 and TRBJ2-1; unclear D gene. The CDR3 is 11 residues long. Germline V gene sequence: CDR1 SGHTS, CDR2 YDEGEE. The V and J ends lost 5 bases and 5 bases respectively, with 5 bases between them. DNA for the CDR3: TGTGCCAGCAGGCCACACAATGAGCAGTTCTTC. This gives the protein CASRPHNEQFF.

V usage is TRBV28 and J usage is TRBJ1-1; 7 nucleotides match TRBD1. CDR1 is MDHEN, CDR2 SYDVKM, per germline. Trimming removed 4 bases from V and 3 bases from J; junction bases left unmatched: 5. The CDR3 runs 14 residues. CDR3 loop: CASSSRDSYTEAFF. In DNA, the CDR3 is TGTGCCAGCAGTTCACGGGACAGTTACACTGAAGCTTTCTTT.

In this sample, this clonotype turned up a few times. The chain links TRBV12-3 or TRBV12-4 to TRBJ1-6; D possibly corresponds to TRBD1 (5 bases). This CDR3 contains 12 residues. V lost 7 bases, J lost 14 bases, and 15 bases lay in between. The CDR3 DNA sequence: TGTGCCAGCACCTGGAGTGGGGGAACCCTCCACTTT. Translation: CASTWSGGTLHF.

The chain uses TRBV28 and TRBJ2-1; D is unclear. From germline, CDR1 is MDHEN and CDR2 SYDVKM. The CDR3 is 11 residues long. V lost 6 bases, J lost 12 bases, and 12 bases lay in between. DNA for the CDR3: TGTGCCAGCAGCGCCGCCCTTCCGCAGTTCTTC. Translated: CASSAALPQFF.

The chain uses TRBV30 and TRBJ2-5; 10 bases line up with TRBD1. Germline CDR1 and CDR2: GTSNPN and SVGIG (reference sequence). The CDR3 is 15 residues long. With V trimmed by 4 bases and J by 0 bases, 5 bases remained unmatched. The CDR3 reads CAWKPGQGYQETQYF. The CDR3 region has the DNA TGTGCCTGGAAGCCGGGACAGGGGTACCAAGAGACCCAGTACTTC.

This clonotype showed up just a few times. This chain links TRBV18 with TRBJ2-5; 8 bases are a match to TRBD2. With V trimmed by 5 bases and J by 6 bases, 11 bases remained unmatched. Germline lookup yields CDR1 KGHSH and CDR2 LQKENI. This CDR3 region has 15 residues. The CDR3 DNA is TGTGCCAGCTCAATACTAGCGGATCAAGACCAGACCCAGTACTTC. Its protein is CASSILADQDQTQYF.